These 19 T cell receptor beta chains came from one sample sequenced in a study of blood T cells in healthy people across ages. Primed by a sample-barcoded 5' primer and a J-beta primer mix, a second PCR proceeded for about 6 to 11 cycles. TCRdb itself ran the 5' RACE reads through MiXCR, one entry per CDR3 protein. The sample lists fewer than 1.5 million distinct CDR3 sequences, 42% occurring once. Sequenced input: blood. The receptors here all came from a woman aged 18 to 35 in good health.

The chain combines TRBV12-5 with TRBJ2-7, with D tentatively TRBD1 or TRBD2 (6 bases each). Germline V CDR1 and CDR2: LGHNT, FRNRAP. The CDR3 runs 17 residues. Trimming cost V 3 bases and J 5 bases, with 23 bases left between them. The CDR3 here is CASGFGPARGAMNEQYF. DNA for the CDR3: TGTGCTAGTGGTTTTGGCCCCGCGAGGGGGGCAATGAACGAGCAGTACTTC. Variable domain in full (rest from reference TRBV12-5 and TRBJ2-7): DARVTQTPRHKVTEMGQEVTMRCQPILGHNTVFWYRQTMMQGLELLAYFRNRAPLDDSGMPKDRFSAEMPDATLATLKIQPSEPRDSAVYFCASGFGPARGAMNEQYFGPGTRLTVT.

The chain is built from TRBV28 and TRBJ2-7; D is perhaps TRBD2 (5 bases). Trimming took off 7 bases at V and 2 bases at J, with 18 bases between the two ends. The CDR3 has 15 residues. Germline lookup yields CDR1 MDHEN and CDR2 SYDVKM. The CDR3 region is CASTGAGIHPYEQYF. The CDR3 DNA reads TGTGCCAGCACGGGCGCCGGGATCCACCCCTACGAGCAGTACTTC.

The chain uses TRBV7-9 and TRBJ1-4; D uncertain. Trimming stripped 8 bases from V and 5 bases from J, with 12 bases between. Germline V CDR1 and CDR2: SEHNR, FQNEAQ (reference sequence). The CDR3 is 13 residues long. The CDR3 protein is CASHRHLNEKLFF. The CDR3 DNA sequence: TGTGCCAGCCATCGGCACCTCAATGAAAAACTGTTTTTT.

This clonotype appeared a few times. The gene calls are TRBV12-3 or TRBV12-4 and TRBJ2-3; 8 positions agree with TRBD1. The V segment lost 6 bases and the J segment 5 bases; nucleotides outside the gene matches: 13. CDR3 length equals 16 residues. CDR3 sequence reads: CASSMTGQVVGDTQYF. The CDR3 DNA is TGTGCCAGCAGCATGACGGGACAGGTTGTTGGAGATACGCAGTATTTT.

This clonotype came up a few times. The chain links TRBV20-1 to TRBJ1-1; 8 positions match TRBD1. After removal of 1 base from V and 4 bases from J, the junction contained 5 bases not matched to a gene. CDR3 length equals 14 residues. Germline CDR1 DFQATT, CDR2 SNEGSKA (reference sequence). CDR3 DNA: TGCAGTGCTAGAGTAACAGGGGGGGGCACTGAAGCTTTCTTT. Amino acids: CSARVTGGGTEAFF.

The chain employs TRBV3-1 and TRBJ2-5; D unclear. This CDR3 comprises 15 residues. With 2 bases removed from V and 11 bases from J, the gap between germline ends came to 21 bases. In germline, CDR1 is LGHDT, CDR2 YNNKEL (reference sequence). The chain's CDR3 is CASSQLGGSPNEQYF. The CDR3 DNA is TGTGCCAGCAGCCAACTAGGTGGCTCGCCCAATGAGCAGTACTTC.

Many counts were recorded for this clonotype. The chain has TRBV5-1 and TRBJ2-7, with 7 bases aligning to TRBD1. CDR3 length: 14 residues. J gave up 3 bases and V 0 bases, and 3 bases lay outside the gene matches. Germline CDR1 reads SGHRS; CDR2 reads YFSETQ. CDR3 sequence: CASSLDRGHYEQYF. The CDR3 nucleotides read TGCGCCAGCAGCTTGGACAGGGGACACTACGAGCAGTACTTC. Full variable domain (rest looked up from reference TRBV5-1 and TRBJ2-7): KAGVTQTPRYLIKTRGQQVTLSCSPISGHRSVSWYQQTPGQGLQFLFEYFSETQRNKGNFPGRFSGRQFSNSRSEMNVSTLELGDSALYLCASSLDRGHYEQYFGPGTRLTVT.

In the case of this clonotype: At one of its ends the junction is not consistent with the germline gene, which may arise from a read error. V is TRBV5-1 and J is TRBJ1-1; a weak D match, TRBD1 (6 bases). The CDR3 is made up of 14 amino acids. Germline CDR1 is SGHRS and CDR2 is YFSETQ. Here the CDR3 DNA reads TGCGCCAGCAGTAGGGGGTCGATGAACGCTGAAGCTTTCTTT. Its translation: CASSRGSMNAEAFF.

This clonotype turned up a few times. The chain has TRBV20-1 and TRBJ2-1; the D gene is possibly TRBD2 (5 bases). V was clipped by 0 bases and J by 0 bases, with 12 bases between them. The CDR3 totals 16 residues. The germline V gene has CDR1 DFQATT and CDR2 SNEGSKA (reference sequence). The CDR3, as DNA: TGCAGTGCTAGAGATGGGAGTCCAAGCTCCTACAATGAGCAGTTCTTC. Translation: CSARDGSPSSYNEQFF.

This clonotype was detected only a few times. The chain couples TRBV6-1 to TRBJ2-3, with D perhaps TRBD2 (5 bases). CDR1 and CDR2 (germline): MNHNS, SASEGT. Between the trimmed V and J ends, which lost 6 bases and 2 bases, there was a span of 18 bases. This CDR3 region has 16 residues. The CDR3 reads CASSDHSGRATDTQYF. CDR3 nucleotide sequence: TGTGCCAGCAGCGACCATAGTGGGCGGGCCACAGATACGCAGTATTTT.

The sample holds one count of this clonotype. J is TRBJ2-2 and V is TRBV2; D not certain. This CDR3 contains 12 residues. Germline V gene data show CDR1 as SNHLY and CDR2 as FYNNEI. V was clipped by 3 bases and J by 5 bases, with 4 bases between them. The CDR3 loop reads CASSEATGELFF. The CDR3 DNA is TGTGCCAGCAGTGAGGCAACCGGGGAGCTGTTTTTT.

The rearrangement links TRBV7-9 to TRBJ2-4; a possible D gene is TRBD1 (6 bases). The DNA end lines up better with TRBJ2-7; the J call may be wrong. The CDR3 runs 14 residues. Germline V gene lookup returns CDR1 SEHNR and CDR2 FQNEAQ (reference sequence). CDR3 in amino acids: CASSLGTANNEQYF. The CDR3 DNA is TGTGCCAGCAGCTTAGGGACAGCAAACAACGAGCAGTACTTC.

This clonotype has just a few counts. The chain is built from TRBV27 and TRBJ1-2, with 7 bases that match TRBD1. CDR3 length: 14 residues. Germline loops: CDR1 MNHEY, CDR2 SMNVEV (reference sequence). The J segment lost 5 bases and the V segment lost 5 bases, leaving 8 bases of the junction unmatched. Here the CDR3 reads CASSKGTDIYGYTF. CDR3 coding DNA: TGTGCCAGCAGTAAGGGGACAGATATATATGGCTACACCTTC.

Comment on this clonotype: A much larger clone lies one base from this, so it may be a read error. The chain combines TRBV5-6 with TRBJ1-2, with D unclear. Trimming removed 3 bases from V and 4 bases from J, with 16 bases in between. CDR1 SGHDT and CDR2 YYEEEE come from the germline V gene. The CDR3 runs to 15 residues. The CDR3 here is CASSCGTFGAYGYTF. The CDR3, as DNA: TGTGCCAGCAGCTGCGGCACCTTCGGAGCCTATGGCTACACCTTC.

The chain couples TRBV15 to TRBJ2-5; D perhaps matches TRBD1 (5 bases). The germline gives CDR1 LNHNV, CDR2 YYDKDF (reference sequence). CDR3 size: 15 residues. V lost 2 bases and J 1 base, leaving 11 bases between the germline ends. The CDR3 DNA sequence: TGTGCCACCAGCAGATTCGGGCAGGGCCAAGAGACCCAGTACTTC. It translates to CATSRFGQGQETQYF.

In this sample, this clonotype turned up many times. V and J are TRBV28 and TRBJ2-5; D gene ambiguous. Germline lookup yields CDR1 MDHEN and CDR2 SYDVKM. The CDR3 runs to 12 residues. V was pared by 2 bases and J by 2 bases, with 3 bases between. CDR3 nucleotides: TGTGCCAGCAGTTTAAGGCAAGAGACCCAGTACTTC. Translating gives CASSLRQETQYF.

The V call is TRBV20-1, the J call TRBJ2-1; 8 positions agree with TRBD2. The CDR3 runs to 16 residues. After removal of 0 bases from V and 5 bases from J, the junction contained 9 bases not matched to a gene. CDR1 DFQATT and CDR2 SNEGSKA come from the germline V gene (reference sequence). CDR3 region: CSARDYRLARDNEQFF. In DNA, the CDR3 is TGCAGTGCTAGAGATTATAGACTAGCGCGGGACAATGAGCAGTTCTTC.

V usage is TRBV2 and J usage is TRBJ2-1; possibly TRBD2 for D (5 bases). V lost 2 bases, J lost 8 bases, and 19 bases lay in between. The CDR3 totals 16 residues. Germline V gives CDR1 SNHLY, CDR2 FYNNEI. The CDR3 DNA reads TGTGCCAGCAGTGAATGGGGTACTAGTGTAGGCGATGAGCAGTTCTTC. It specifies CASSEWGTSVGDEQFF.

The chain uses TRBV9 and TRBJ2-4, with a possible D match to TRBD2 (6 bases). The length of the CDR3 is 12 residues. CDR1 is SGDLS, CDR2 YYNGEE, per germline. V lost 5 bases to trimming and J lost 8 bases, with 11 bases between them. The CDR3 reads CASRGDSDIQYF. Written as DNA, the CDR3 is TGTGCCAGCAGAGGGGACTCCGACATTCAGTACTTC.